The 25 T cell receptor beta chains below all came from one sample that was sequenced in a study of T cell changes during pregnancy in multiple sclerosis. The repertoire was sequenced with immunoSEQ multiplex PCR; TCRdb's copy has only in-frame clones and lacks some. This repertoire shows 93,000 or so clones, around 90% found once; its top ten account for 0.85% to 0.95%. The sample consisted of peripheral blood, taken before pregnancy. The receptor set was obtained from a female donor with multiple sclerosis, enrolled in a pregnancy study.

The J gene is TRBJ2-1, the V gene TRBV4-2, with no clear D. There are 14 residues in the CDR3. Trimming removed 4 bases at V and 0 bases at J, with 7 bases between. From germline, CDR1 is LGHNA and CDR2 YNFKEQ. DNA for the CDR3: TGTGCCAGCAGCCGTCCGAGCTCCTACAATGAGCAGTTCTTC. Translation: CASSRPSSYNEQFF.

V usage is TRBV4-2 and J usage is TRBJ2-3; D not resolved. The germline CDR1 and CDR2 sequences are LGHNA and YNFKEQ. Trimming shortened V by 0 bases and J by 1 base, and 11 bases separated the two germline ends. The length of the CDR3 is 16 residues. CDR3 region: CASSQEAPPRTDTQYF. The DNA for the CDR3 is TGTGCCAGCAGCCAAGAGGCTCCCCCTCGCACAGATACGCAGTATTTT.

This chain links TRBV5-1 with TRBJ2-2; the match to TRBD2 covers 11 bases. The V segment lost 4 bases and the J segment 7 bases; nucleotides outside the gene matches: 12. The germline CDR1 and CDR2 sequences are SGHRS and YFSETQ. The CDR3 extends over 17 amino acids. The CDR3 nucleotides are TGCGCCAGCAGCCCGAGTTTTAGCGGGAGGGCCGACGGGGAGCTGTTTTTT. Translating it yields CASSPSFSGRADGELFF. The full variable domain, with the rest looked up from reference TRBV5-1 and TRBJ2-2, is KAGVTQTPRYLIKTRGQQVTLSCSPISGHRSVSWYQQTPGQGLQFLFEYFSETQRNKGNFPGRFSGRQFSNSRSEMNVSTLELGDSALYLCASSPSFSGRADGELFFGEGSRLTVL.

The CDR3: CASSLGQTGKGEKLFF. In DNA form, the CDR3 reads TGCGCCAGCAGCTTGGGACAGACAGGGAAAGGCGAAAAACTGTTTTTT. This sequence joins TRBV5-1 and TRBJ1-4, with 7 nucleotides matching TRBD1. CDR1 is SGHRS, CDR2 YFSETQ, per germline. Losses at the gene ends were 0 bases for V and 8 bases for J; bases not matched to a gene: 10. The CDR3 consists of 16 residues. Variable domain in full (rest from reference TRBV5-1 and TRBJ1-4): KAGVTQTPRYLIKTRGQQVTLSCSPISGHRSVSWYQQTPGQGLQFLFEYFSETQRNKGNFPGRFSGRQFSNSRSEMNVSTLELGDSALYLCASSLGQTGKGEKLFFGSGTQLSVL.

The CDR3 protein is CASSFPTGGILQETQYF. Written as DNA, the CDR3 is TGTGCCAGCAGTTTCCCCACAGGGGGTATATTGCAAGAGACCCAGTACTTC. The J gene is TRBJ2-5, the V gene TRBV27, with TRBD1 matching over 8 bases. The V and J ends lost 3 bases and 2 bases, in that order; junction bases with no gene match: 11. This CDR3 region has 17 residues. Germline V gene sequence: CDR1 MNHEY, CDR2 SMNVEV (reference sequence).

With regard to this clone: Other DNA sequences of this sample code for an identical CDR3. The V and J genes are TRBV28 and TRBJ1-2; D unclear. V was shortened by 3 bases and J by 4 bases, with 6 bases between the two germline ends. The CDR3 has 12 residues. Per germline, CDR1 MDHEN and CDR2 SYDVKM. The CDR3 spells CASSLRGYGYTF. In DNA form, the CDR3 reads TGTGCCAGCAGTTTGCGTGGCTATGGCTACACCTTC.

In regard to this clone: A junction end diverges from the germline sequence, so it may reflect a read error. The chain links TRBV7-6 to TRBJ2-5; D remains unclear. Germline V gene lookup returns CDR1 SGHVS and CDR2 FNYEAQ. This CDR3 contains 16 residues. The CDR3, as DNA: TGTGCCAGCACCTTAGGCCTTCCTGAGGACCAAGAGACCCAGTACTTC. Translated, it gives CASTLGLPEDQETQYF. Filled out from reference TRBV7-6 and TRBJ2-5, the complete variable domain reads GAGVSQSPRYKVTKRGQDVALRCDPISGHVSLYWYRQALGQGPEFLTYFNYEAQQDKSGLPNDRFSAERPEGSISTLTIQRTEQRDSAMYRCASTLGLPEDQETQYFGPGTRLLVL.

V and J are TRBV4-3 and TRBJ1-2; D perhaps matches TRBD1 (6 bases). Trimming removed 0 bases at V and 4 bases at J, with 12 bases between. The CDR3 contains 15 residues. Germline V CDR1 and CDR2: LGHNA, YSLEER. Here the CDR3 reads CASSQDLGQFYGYTF. In nucleotides, the CDR3 is TGCGCCAGCAGCCAAGATTTAGGACAGTTCTATGGCTACACCTTC.

The chain combines TRBV5-1 with TRBJ2-3, with 9 bases lining up with TRBD2. CDR3 length: 18 amino acids. Germline V gene lookup returns CDR1 SGHRS and CDR2 YFSETQ. V shed 0 bases, J shed 0 bases, and the junction held 8 bases outside the gene matches. The CDR3 bases are TGCGCCAGCAGCTTGGAGCCGGCGGGGGGGACTAGCACAGATACGCAGTATTTT. Translation gives CASSLEPAGGTSTDTQYF.

V is TRBV4-1 and J is TRBJ2-3, with 10 bases fitting TRBD2. V was pared by 0 bases and J by 4 bases, with 7 bases of the junction left unmatched. The CDR3 length is 17 residues. Per the germline V gene, CDR1 is MGHRA and CDR2 is YSYEKL. The CDR3 DNA reads as TGCGCCAGCAGCCAAGAGGCGCTAGCGGGAGAGCCAGATACGCAGTATTTT. It specifies CASSQEALAGEPDTQYF.

The chain employs TRBV4-3 and TRBJ2-1, with 11 nucleotides matching TRBD2. The CDR3 spans 17 residues. The germline V gene has CDR1 LGHNA and CDR2 YSLEER. With V trimmed by 2 bases and J by 7 bases, 10 bases remained unmatched. The CDR3 loop reads CASSQFVSGGARNEQFF. CDR3 nucleotide sequence: TGCGCCAGCAGCCAATTCGTTAGCGGGGGGGCCCGAAATGAGCAGTTCTTC.

The chain recombines TRBV7-9 with TRBJ2-5; 7 bases match TRBD1. Germline CDR1 reads SEHNR; CDR2 reads FQNEAQ (reference sequence). This CDR3 has 15 residues. V gave up 5 bases and J gave up 5 bases; unmatched junction bases: 11. CDR3 sequence reads: CASSDHTGDGETQYF. Here the CDR3 DNA reads TGTGCCAGCAGCGATCATACAGGGGACGGGGAGACCCAGTACTTC. The variable domain in full, completed from reference TRBV7-9 and TRBJ2-5, reads DTGVSQNPRHKITKRGQNVTFRCDPISEHNRLYWYRQTLGQGPEFLTYFQNEAQLEKSRLLSDRFSAERPKGSFSTLEIQRTEQGDSAMYLCASSDHTGDGETQYFGPGTRLLVL.

The genes are TRBV29-1 and TRBJ1-3, with D hard to call. CDR1 and CDR2 from the germline V gene are SQVTM and ANQGSEA. With 8 bases removed from V and 4 bases from J, the gap between germline ends came to 9 bases. The CDR3 has 11 residues. The CDR3 nucleotides are TGCAGCTCAAGGGAGGGAAACACCATATATTTT. This encodes CSSREGNTIYF. The full variable domain, its missing parts supplied by reference TRBV29-1 and TRBJ1-3, is SAVISQKPSRDICQRGTSLTIQCQVDSQVTMMFWYRQQPGQSLTLIATANQGSEATYESGFVIDKFPISRPNLTFSTLTVSNMSPEDSSIYLCSSREGNTIYFGEGSWLTVV.

The chain combines TRBV28 with TRBJ2-5; 8 nucleotides line up with TRBD2. Unmatched junction bases numbered 6, after V lost 1 base and J lost 5 bases. In germline, CDR1 is MDHEN, CDR2 SYDVKM. This CDR3 region has 15 residues. The CDR3 sequence: CASSLLAGRWETQYF. CDR3 coding DNA: TGTGCCAGCAGTTTATTAGCGGGACGTTGGGAGACCCAGTACTTC.

This chain connects TRBV7-2 to TRBJ1-2; 7 positions agree with TRBD1. This CDR3 region has 16 residues. Germline V gene sequence: CDR1 SGHTA, CDR2 FQGNSA. The trim removed 1 base at V and 4 bases at J, leaving 9 bases unmatched. The CDR3 bases are TGTGCCAGCAGCTTAGTTACCTGGACAGGTTCCTATGGCTACACCTTC. This codes for CASSLVTWTGSYGYTF.

The chain is built from TRBV4-1 and TRBJ2-7; TRBD2 agrees at 7 bases. The CDR3 is made up of 14 amino acids. V lost 6 bases to trimming and J lost 2 bases; unmatched junction nucleotides: 7. Germline V gene lookup returns CDR1 MGHRA and CDR2 YSYEKL. CDR3 sequence (DNA): TGCGCCAGCAGTCCAGCGGGATTACCCTACGAGCAGTACTTC. It encodes CASSPAGLPYEQYF.

The chain recombines TRBV7-3 with TRBJ1-6; D unclear. V was shortened by 2 bases and J by 7 bases, with 6 bases between the two germline ends. The CDR3 length is 13 residues. Germline V CDR1 and CDR2: SGHTA, FQGTGA. The DNA for the CDR3 is TGTGCCAGCAGCTTATCCCGGAATTCACCCCTCCACTTT. This sequence encodes CASSLSRNSPLHF.

This chain connects TRBV19 to TRBJ1-5; 7 nucleotides match TRBD1. The ends lost 7 bases at V and 2 bases at J; junction bases unmatched: 11. This CDR3 contains 16 residues. Germline CDR1 LNHDA, CDR2 SQIVND (reference sequence). Here the CDR3 DNA reads TGTGCCAGTACCTTACAGGGGAACAGTGGCAATCAGCCCCAGCATTTT. Translating gives CASTLQGNSGNQPQHF. Full variable domain (missing parts from reference TRBV19 and TRBJ1-5): DGGITQSPKYLFRKEGQNVTLSCEQNLNHDAMYWYRQDPGQGLRLIYYSQIVNDFQKGDIAEGYSVSREKKESFPLTVTSAQKNPTAFYLCASTLQGNSGNQPQHFGDGTRLSIL.

J is TRBJ1-4 and V is TRBV5-1; D unresolved. From germline, CDR1 is SGHRS and CDR2 YFSETQ. The CDR3 is 14 amino acids. Trimming left V 4 bases short and J 0 bases short, with 7 bases between. DNA for the CDR3: TGCGCCAGCAGCGCAGAAGCAACTAATGAAAAACTGTTTTTT. It specifies CASSAEATNEKLFF.

The chain has TRBV7-9 and TRBJ1-2; 9 bases are shared with TRBD1. The germline gives CDR1 SEHNR, CDR2 FQNEAQ (reference sequence). This CDR3 is built from 17 residues. J gave up 4 bases and V 3 bases, and 12 bases lay outside the gene matches. Here the CDR3 DNA reads TGTGCCAGCAGCTTGCCCCGGGACAGGGTTGGGGGCTATGGCTACACCTTC. This translates into CASSLPRDRVGGYGYTF.

The CDR3 loop is CASSEGQVVQPQHF. As DNA, the CDR3 is TGTGCCAGCAGTGAAGGACAGGTAGTGCAGCCCCAGCATTTT. The V gene is TRBV6-1, the J gene TRBJ1-5; a weak D match, TRBD1 (6 bases). The CDR3 has 14 amino acids. Germline CDR1 is MNHNS and CDR2 is SASEGT. V was clipped by 1 base and J by 7 bases, with 11 bases between them.

V usage is TRBV9 and J usage is TRBJ2-7; a weak D match, TRBD1 (7 bases). The CDR3 totals 16 residues. Germline-derived CDR1 and CDR2 are SGDLS and YYNGEE. V was pared by 4 bases and J by 3 bases, with 20 bases between. This CDR3 is CASSSPGGTEVYEQYF. Written as DNA, the CDR3 is TGTGCCAGCAGCTCCCCAGGAGGGACAGAAGTCTACGAGCAGTACTTC.

The chain carries TRBV7-9 and TRBJ2-7; tentatively, D is TRBD2 (6 bases). V lost 8 bases, J lost 6 bases, and 11 bases lay in between. Germline V gene data show CDR1 as SEHNR and CDR2 as FQNEAQ (reference sequence). There are 11 residues in the CDR3. The CDR3 here is CASAGRGEQYF. CDR3 nucleotide sequence: TGTGCCAGCGCGGGACGGGGCGAGCAGTACTTC.

The V call is TRBV5-8, the J call TRBJ1-2, with a tentative D call TRBD1 (6 bases). CDR3 length: 14 residues. V lost 5 bases and J 6 bases, leaving 17 bases between the germline ends. Germline CDR1 reads SGHTS; CDR2 reads YDEGEE. CDR3 DNA: TGTGCCAGCAGTGTCGACAGGTCCCTTCATGGCTACACCTTC. Its protein is CASSVDRSLHGYTF. Variable domain in full (rest from reference TRBV5-8 and TRBJ1-2): EAGVTQSPTHLIKTRGQQATLRCSPISGHTSVYWYQQALGLGLQFLLWYDEGEERNRGNFPPRFSGRQFPNYSSELNVNALELEDSALYLCASSVDRSLHGYTFGSGTRLTVV.

The chain employs TRBV10-2 and TRBJ2-1; unclear D gene. Germline V lookup: CDR1 WSHSY, CDR2 SAAADI. The ends were cut back, 7 bases at V and 6 bases at J, with 19 bases in the middle. This CDR3 spans 15 amino acids. Here the CDR3 DNA reads TGCGCCAGCATTGAACGCTTGAACTACCCCAATGAGCAGTTCTTC. This sequence encodes CASIERLNYPNEQFF.